These 9 T cell receptor beta chains were all obtained from the same sample, sequenced in a study of cytomegalovirus exposure and HLA in healthy donors. The method was immunoSEQ multiplex PCR; TCRdb's version includes in-frame clones alone and lacks a portion of them. The data hold about 170,000 clones, with 86% observed a single time. The sequenced sample was PBMCs. The receptors derive from a woman under 30 in good health and CMV-seronegative.

The gene calls are TRBV18 and TRBJ2-3, with 10 bases identical to TRBD1. J lost 3 bases, V lost 4 bases, and 4 bases had no gene match. Germline V lookup: CDR1 KGHSH, CDR2 LQKENI. This CDR3 has 15 amino acids. DNA of the CDR3: TGTGCCAGCTCACGCTCGGGACAGGGGACAGATACGCAGTATTTT. Translating gives CASSRSGQGTDTQYF.

This rearrangement joins TRBV2 to TRBJ1-5, with D possibly TRBD1 on 6 matching bases. The CDR3 runs 13 residues. Per the germline V gene, CDR1 is SNHLY and CDR2 is FYNNEI. Trimming stripped 6 bases from V and 4 bases from J, with 10 bases between. Here the CDR3 reads CASRSTGNQPQHF. As DNA, the CDR3 is TGTGCCAGCAGAAGTACAGGGAATCAGCCCCAGCATTTT. The full variable domain, with the rest looked up from reference TRBV2 and TRBJ1-5, is EPEVTQTPSHQVTQMGQEVILRCVPISNHLYFYWYRQILGQKVEFLVSFYNNEISEKSEIFDDQFSVERPDGSNFTLKIRSTKLEDSAMYFCASRSTGNQPQHFGDGTRLSIL.

CDR3 amino acids: CASSQAGANYNEQFF. The DNA of the CDR3 is TGCGCCAGCAGCCAAGCGGGAGCGAACTACAATGAGCAGTTCTTC. The chain links TRBV4-3 to TRBJ2-1; tentatively, D is TRBD2 (6 bases). V gave up 1 base and J gave up 3 bases, with 10 bases separating them. The CDR3 is made up of 15 amino acids. Germline CDR1 and CDR2: LGHNA and YSLEER.

This rearrangement joins TRBV7-2 to TRBJ1-5, with D maybe TRBD1 (5 bases). Germline loops: CDR1 SGHTA, CDR2 FQGNSA. This CDR3 contains 18 residues. The V end was cut by 0 bases, the J end by 2 bases, with 17 bases between. Written as DNA, the CDR3 is TGTGCCAGCAGCTTAGCGGCCCGCGTGGGGGGGGGCAATCAGCCCCAGCATTTT. It specifies CASSLAARVGGGNQPQHF.

V is TRBV19 and J is TRBJ1-5, with TRBD1 identical over 8 bases. CDR3 size: 15 residues. Germline V gene sequence: CDR1 LNHDA, CDR2 SQIVND (reference sequence). V shed 6 bases and J 2 bases; nucleotides not matched to a gene: 6. The CDR3 region is CASSTDRGGNQPQHF. CDR3 bases: TGTGCCAGTAGCACCGACAGGGGAGGCAATCAGCCCCAGCATTTT.

This rearrangement joins TRBV5-6 to TRBJ2-5, with a tentative D call TRBD1 (6 bases). The CDR3 runs 16 residues. V was trimmed by 5 bases and J by 4 bases, leaving 21 bases between them. Germline loops: CDR1 SGHDT, CDR2 YYEEEE. As DNA, the CDR3 is TGTGCCAGCAGTATAACCTCAGGGGCCGCTGGAGAGACCCAGTACTTC. Translation gives CASSITSGAAGETQYF.

The chain couples TRBV15 to TRBJ2-7; 7 bases line up with TRBD1. Germline-derived CDR1 and CDR2 are LNHNV and YYDKDF (reference sequence). J lost 3 bases, V lost 0 bases, and 5 bases had no gene match. The CDR3 loop spans 15 amino acids. In DNA form, the CDR3 reads TGTGCCACCAGCAGAGATAGGGGGCCCTTCTACGAGCAGTACTTC. Amino acid sequence: CATSRDRGPFYEQYF.

The chain combines TRBV2 with TRBJ1-1, with a tentative D call TRBD1 (5 bases). Germline V gives CDR1 SNHLY, CDR2 FYNNEI. Trimming pared 7 bases from V and 0 bases from J, leaving 9 bases between. CDR3 length equals 13 residues. CDR3 sequence: CASTGTLNTEAFF. CDR3 nucleotide sequence: TGTGCCAGCACCGGGACTTTGAACACTGAAGCTTTCTTT. The full variable domain, in which reference TRBV2 and TRBJ1-1 provide the parts outside the CDR3, is EPEVTQTPSHQVTQMGQEVILRCVPISNHLYFYWYRQILGQKVEFLVSFYNNEISEKSEIFDDQFSVERPDGSNFTLKIRSTKLEDSAMYFCASTGTLNTEAFFGQGTRLTVV.

The genes are TRBV5-1 and TRBJ1-2, with D perhaps matching TRBD1 (6 bases). Trimming shortened V by 6 bases and J by 3 bases, and 18 bases separated the two germline ends. Germline values: CDR1 SGHRS, CDR2 YFSETQ. The CDR3 loop spans 15 amino acids. The CDR3 reads CASNKGHTTDYGYTF. CDR3 nucleotides: TGCGCCAGCAACAAGGGACACACGACTGACTATGGCTACACCTTC.